The 16 T cell receptor beta chains below come from one sample, sequenced in a study of blood T cell repertoires in COVID-19. Profiled with immunoSEQ multiplex PCR; TCRdb holds only in-frame clones, not every one. The sample includes approximately 160,000 clones, 65% to 85% of them seen just once. Sequencing was carried out using peripheral blood. The receptors stem from a woman aged 60-75 years with acute or convalescent COVID-19.

This clone was found once. This chain connects TRBV5-1 to TRBJ2-3; TRBD1 aligns across 9 bases. CDR3 length: 17 residues. The germline V gene encodes CDR1 SGHRS and CDR2 YFSETQ. The junction had 9 bases not matched to a gene; V was cut back by 2 bases and J by 2 bases. DNA of the CDR3: TGCGCCAGCAGCTTCGCCGGGGGACAGGGCTACACAGATACGCAGTATTTT. Translated: CASSFAGGQGYTDTQYF.

The chain is built from TRBV7-2 and TRBJ1-6, with D uncertain. V was trimmed by 7 bases and J by 6 bases, leaving 10 bases between them. There are 13 residues in the CDR3. Per the germline V gene, CDR1 is SGHTA and CDR2 is FQGNSA. The CDR3 coding sequence is TGTGCCAGCACCCGGGTGGGTAATTCACCCCTCCACTTT. This translates into CASTRVGNSPLHF.

The chain combines TRBV19 with TRBJ1-2; TRBD1 matches 7 bases. This CDR3 region has 16 residues. V dropped 5 bases and J dropped 4; count of bases not matched to a gene: 13. CDR1 and CDR2 (germline): LNHDA, SQIVND (reference sequence). The CDR3: CASSSLTGTYIYGYTF. The CDR3 coding sequence is TGTGCCAGTAGTTCCTTGACAGGGACCTACATCTATGGCTACACCTTC.

In DNA form, the CDR3 reads TGTGCCAGCAGCTCACCGGGACAGAACTCTGGAAACACCATATATTTT. Its translation: CASSSPGQNSGNTIYF. V gene TRBV7-9 combines with J gene TRBJ1-3, with 7 bases lining up with TRBD1. The CDR3 is made up of 16 amino acids. Germline lookup yields CDR1 SEHNR and CDR2 FQNEAQ (reference sequence). Trimming took 4 bases from V and 0 from J; bases not matched to a gene: 6.

The J gene is TRBJ2-7, the V gene TRBV19; TRBD2 aligns across 8 bases. Per the germline V gene, CDR1 is LNHDA and CDR2 is SQIVND (reference sequence). The trim removed 6 bases at V and 5 bases at J, leaving 3 bases unmatched. This CDR3 region has 12 residues. CDR3 sequence: CASRERGNEQYF. The CDR3 DNA is TGTGCCAGTAGAGAGCGGGGGAACGAGCAGTACTTC.

The V and J genes are TRBV11-2 and TRBJ1-6; D remains unclear. Germline CDR1 is SGHAT and CDR2 is FQNNGV. The CDR3 is 16 residues long. The ends were cut back, 0 bases at V and 3 bases at J, with 9 bases in the middle. The DNA for the CDR3 is TGTGCCAGCAGCTTAGAACAGCACAACTATAATTCACCCCTCCACTTT. Translated, it gives CASSLEQHNYNSPLHF.

CDR3 in amino acids: CASSTSGGNSYEQYF. The CDR3 DNA sequence: TGTGCCAGCTCTACAAGCGGGGGGAACTCCTACGAGCAGTACTTC. This rearrangement joins TRBV18 to TRBJ2-7; 9 bases are shared with TRBD2. Looked up from germline, CDR1 is KGHSH and CDR2 is LQKENI. V was clipped by 6 bases and J by 0 bases; unmatched bases: 6. The CDR3 contains 15 residues.

The J gene is TRBJ2-7, the V gene TRBV4-1, with D possibly TRBD1 on 5 matching bases. This CDR3 region has 16 residues. From germline, CDR1 is MGHRA and CDR2 YSYEKL. V lost 1 base to trimming and J lost 3 bases, with 16 bases between them. CDR3 bases: TGCGCCAGCAGCCAAGGCTTCGCAGGGTCTCGCTACGAGCAGTACTTC. Translating it yields CASSQGFAGSRYEQYF.

The rearrangement links TRBV6-1 to TRBJ1-6; TRBD1 agrees at 10 bases. Looked up from germline, CDR1 is MNHNS and CDR2 is SASEGT. The J segment lost 7 bases and the V segment lost 6 bases, leaving 6 bases of the junction unmatched. There are 15 residues in the CDR3. For the CDR3, the DNA is TGTGCCAGCAGCCGACAGGGGGCCTTGAATTCACCCCTCCACTTT. This codes for CASSRQGALNSPLHF.

The genes are TRBV27 and TRBJ1-1; TRBD1 is a possible D gene (6 bases). Germline V CDR1 and CDR2: MNHEY, SMNVEV (reference sequence). The V and J ends lost 8 bases and 5 bases respectively, with 21 bases between them. The CDR3 is 15 amino acids. DNA for the CDR3: TGTGCCAGCTTAACTCAACACCAGGGGAAGACTGAAGCTTTCTTT. Its translation: CASLTQHQGKTEAFF.

The chain joins TRBV28 to TRBJ2-7; D is ambiguous. Looked up from germline, CDR1 is MDHEN and CDR2 is SYDVKM. The V and J ends lost 2 bases and 2 bases respectively, with 13 bases between them. There are 15 residues in the CDR3. CDR3 DNA: TGTGCCAGCAGTTTAAGTTTGACTGGAGCCTACGAGCAGTACTTC. Translated: CASSLSLTGAYEQYF.

The genes are TRBV7-9 and TRBJ1-6; weak D call: TRBD1 (5 bases). Germline V gene lookup returns CDR1 SEHNR and CDR2 FQNEAQ (reference sequence). The CDR3 contains 16 residues. Trimming cost V 0 bases and J 8 bases, with 14 bases left between them. DNA for the CDR3: TGTGCCAGCAGCTTAGCCGTTGGGGCGCGTTATTCACCCCTCCACTTT. It is translated as CASSLAVGARYSPLHF. The full variable domain, its missing parts supplied by reference TRBV7-9 and TRBJ1-6, is DTGVSQNPRHKITKRGQNVTFRCDPISEHNRLYWYRQTLGQGPEFLTYFQNEAQLEKSRLLSDRFSAERPKGSFSTLEIQRTEQGDSAMYLCASSLAVGARYSPLHFGNGTRLTVT.

A few counts support this clone. The chain uses TRBV4-3 and TRBJ2-1; 7 bases agree with TRBD1. The CDR3 has 16 amino acids. J lost 1 base, V lost 0 bases, and 3 bases had no gene match. Germline V gene lookup returns CDR1 LGHNA and CDR2 YSLEER. In DNA, the CDR3 is TGCGCCAGCAGCCAAGATGGCAGGGGGTCCTACAATGAGCAGTTCTTC. Translation gives CASSQDGRGSYNEQFF.

V gene TRBV6-2 or TRBV6-3 combines with J gene TRBJ2-1; TRBD2 is a possible D gene (6 bases). In germline, CDR1 is MNHEY, CDR2 SVGEGT. V lost 5 bases and J lost 7, with 18 bases in between. CDR3 length: 15 residues. In DNA form, the CDR3 reads TGTGCCAGCAGTGCGTCACTAGCCCCGGCTAATGAGCAGTTCTTC. It translates to CASSASLAPANEQFF.

This chain links TRBV14 with TRBJ2-7, with TRBD1 matching over 10 bases. The V and J ends lost 7 bases and 2 bases, in that order; junction bases with no gene match: 2. There are 13 residues in the CDR3. CDR1 and CDR2 from the germline V gene are SGHDN and FVKESK. The CDR3 DNA reads as TGTGCCAGCAAAGGGACAGGGGCCTACGAGCAGTACTTC. Its translation is CASKGTGAYEQYF.

The CDR3 DNA sequence: TGTGCCAGCAGCTCTAACAGACAGCACAATTCACCCCTCCACTTT. It is translated as CASSSNRQHNSPLHF. The rearrangement joins TRBV7-2 to TRBJ1-6; TRBD1 might be the D (5 bases). The CDR3 spans 15 residues. Germline CDR1 reads SGHTA; CDR2 reads FQGNSA. V gave up 4 bases and J gave up 7 bases, with 14 bases separating them.